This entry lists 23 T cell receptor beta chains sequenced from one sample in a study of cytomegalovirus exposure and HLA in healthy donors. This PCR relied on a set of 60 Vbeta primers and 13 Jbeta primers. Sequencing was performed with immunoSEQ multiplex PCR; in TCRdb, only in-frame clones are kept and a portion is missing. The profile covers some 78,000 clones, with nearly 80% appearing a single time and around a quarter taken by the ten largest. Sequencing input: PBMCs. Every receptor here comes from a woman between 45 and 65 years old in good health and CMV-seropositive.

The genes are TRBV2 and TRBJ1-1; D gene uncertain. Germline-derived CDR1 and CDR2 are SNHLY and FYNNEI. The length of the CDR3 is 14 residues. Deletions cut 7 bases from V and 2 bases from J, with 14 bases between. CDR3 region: CASKLSSFNTEAFF. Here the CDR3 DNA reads TGTGCCAGCAAATTGTCCAGTTTCAACACTGAAGCTTTCTTT.

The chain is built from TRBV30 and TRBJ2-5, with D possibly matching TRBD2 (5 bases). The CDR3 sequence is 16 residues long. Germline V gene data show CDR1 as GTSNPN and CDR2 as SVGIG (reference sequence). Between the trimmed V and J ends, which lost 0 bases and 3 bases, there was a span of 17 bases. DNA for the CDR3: TGTGCCTGGAGTGTAAAAGGGCGGGTGGTCGAAGAGACCCAGTACTTC. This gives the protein CAWSVKGRVVEETQYF.

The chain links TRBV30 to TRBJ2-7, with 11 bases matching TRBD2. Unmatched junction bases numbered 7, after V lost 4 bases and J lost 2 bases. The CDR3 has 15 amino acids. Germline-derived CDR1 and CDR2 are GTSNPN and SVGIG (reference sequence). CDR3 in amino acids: CAWIRLAGGPYEQYF. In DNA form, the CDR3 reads TGTGCCTGGATTCGGCTAGCGGGGGGCCCCTACGAGCAGTACTTC.

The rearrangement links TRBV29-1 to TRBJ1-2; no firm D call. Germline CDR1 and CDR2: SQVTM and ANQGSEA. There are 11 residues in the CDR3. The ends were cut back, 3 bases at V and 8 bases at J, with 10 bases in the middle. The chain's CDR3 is CSVDYPGGYTF. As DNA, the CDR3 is TGCAGCGTTGATTACCCGGGGGGCTACACCTTC.

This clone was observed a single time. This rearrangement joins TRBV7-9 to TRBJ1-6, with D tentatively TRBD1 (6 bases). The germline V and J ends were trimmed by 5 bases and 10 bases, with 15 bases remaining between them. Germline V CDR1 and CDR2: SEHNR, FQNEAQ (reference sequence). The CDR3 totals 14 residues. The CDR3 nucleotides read TGTGCCAGCAGCCCACCCGGGACATCCTCACCCCTCCACTTT. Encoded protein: CASSPPGTSSPLHF.

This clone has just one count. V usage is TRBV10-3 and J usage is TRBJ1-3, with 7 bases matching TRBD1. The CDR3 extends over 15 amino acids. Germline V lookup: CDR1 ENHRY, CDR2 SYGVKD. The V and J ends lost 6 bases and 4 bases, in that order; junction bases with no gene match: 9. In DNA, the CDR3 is TGTGCCATCAGCGTTAGCAGGGGGTCCGGAAACACCATATATTTT. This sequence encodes CAISVSRGSGNTIYF.

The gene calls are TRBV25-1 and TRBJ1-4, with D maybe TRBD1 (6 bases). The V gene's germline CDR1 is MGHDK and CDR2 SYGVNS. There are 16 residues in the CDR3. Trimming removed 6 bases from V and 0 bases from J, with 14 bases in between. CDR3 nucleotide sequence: TGTGCCAGCAGGGGGGCTGGACTTGCAACTAATGAAAAACTGTTTTTT. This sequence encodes CASRGAGLATNEKLFF.

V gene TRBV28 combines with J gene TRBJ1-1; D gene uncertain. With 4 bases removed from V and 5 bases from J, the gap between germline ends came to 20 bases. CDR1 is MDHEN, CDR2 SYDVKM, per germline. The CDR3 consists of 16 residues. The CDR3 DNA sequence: TGTGCCAGCAGTTCTTCCTCTTTTCCCCGGGAGACTGAAGCTTTCTTT. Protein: CASSSSSFPRETEAFF. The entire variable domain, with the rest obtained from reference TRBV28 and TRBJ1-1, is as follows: DVKVTQSSRYLVKRTGEKVFLECVQDMDHENMFWYRQDPGLGLRLIYFSYDVKMKEKGDIPEGYSVSREKKERFSLILESASTNQTSMYLCASSSSSFPRETEAFFGQGTRLTVV.

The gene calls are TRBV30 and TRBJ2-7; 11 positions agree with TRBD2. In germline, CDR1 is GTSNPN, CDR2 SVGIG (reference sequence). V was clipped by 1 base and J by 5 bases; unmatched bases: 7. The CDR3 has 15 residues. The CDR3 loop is CAWSGGTSGEHEQYF. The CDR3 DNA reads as TGTGCCTGGAGTGGAGGGACTAGCGGAGAGCACGAGCAGTACTTC.

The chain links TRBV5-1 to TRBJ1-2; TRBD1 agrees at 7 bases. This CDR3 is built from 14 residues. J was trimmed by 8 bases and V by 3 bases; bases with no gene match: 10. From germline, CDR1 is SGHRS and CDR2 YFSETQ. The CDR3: CASSSTYTGVGYTF. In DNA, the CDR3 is TGCGCCAGCAGCTCCACCTACACAGGGGTCGGCTACACCTTC.

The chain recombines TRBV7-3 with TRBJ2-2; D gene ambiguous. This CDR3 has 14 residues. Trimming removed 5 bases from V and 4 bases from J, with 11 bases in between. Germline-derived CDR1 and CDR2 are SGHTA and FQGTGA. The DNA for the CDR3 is TGTGCCAGCAGCCGTAACACGGGCACCGGGGAGCTGTTTTTT. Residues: CASSRNTGTGELFF.

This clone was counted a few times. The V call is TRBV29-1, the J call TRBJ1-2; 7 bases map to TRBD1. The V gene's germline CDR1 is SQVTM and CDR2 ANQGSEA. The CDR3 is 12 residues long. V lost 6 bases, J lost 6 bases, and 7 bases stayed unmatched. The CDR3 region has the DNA TGCAGCGTCGTCGGACAGGTTGATGGCTACACCTTC. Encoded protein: CSVVGQVDGYTF.

The CDR3 DNA is TGTGCCAGCAGCCCGACTAGCGGACCCACCGGGGAGCTGTTTTTT. Protein: CASSPTSGPTGELFF. The chain has TRBV21-1 and TRBJ2-2; the table's D call, TRBD2, was not checked against the DNA. TRBV21-1 is a pseudogene segment. The CDR3 length is 15 residues.

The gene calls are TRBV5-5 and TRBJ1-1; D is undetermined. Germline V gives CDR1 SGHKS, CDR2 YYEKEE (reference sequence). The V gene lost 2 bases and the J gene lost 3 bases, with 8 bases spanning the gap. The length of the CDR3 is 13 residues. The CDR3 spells CASSFSLDTEAFF. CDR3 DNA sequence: TGTGCCAGCAGCTTTAGTTTGGACACTGAAGCTTTCTTT.

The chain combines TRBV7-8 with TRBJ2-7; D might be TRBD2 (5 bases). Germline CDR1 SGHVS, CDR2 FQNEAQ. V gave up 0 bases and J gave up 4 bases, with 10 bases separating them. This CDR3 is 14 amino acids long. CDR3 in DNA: TGTGCCAGCAGCTTAGCCAGCGGAGTTTACGAGCAGTACGTC. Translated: CASSLASGVYEQYV.

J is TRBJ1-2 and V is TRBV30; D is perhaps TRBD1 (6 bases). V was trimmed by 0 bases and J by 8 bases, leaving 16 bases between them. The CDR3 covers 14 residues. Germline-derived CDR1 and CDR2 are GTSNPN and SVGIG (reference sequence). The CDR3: CAWSVPGGARGYTF. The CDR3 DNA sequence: TGTGCCTGGAGTGTACCGGGGGGCGCGAGGGGCTACACCTTC.

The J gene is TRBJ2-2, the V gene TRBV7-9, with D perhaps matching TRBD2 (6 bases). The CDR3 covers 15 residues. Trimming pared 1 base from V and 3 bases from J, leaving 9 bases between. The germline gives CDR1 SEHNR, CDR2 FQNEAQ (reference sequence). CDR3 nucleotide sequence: TGTGCCAGCAGCTTAGTCAGCGGGTACACCGGGGAGCTGTTTTTT. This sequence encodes CASSLVSGYTGELFF.

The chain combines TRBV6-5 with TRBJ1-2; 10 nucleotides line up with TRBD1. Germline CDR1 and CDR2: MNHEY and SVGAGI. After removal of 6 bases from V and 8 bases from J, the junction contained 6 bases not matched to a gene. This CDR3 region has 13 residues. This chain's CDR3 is CASRRQGAPGYTF. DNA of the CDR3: TGTGCCAGCAGAAGACAGGGGGCGCCGGGCTACACCTTC.

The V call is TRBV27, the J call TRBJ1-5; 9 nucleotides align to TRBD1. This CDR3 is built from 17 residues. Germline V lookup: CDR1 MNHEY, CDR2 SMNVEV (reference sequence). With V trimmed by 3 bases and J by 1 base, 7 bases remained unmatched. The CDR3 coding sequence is TGTGCCAGCAGTTTGAGGGCGACAGGGGGGAGCAATCAGCCCCAGCATTTT. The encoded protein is CASSLRATGGSNQPQHF.

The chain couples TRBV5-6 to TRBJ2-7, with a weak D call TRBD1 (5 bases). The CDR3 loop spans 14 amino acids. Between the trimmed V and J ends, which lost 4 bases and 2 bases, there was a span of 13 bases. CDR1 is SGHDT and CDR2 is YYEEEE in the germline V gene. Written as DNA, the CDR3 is TGTGCCAGCAGCCCGTGGGGCCCGACCTACGAGCAGTACTTC. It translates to CASSPWGPTYEQYF.

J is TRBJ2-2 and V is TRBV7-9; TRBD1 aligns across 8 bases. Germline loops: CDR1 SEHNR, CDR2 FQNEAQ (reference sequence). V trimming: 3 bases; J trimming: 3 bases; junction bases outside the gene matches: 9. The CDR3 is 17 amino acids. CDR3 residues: CASSFTGGTVYTGELFF. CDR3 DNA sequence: TGTGCCAGCAGCTTTACAGGGGGGACTGTCTACACCGGGGAGCTGTTTTTT.

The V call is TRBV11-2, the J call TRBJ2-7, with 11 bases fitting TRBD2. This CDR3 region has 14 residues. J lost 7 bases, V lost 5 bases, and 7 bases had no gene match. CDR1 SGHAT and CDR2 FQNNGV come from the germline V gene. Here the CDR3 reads CASSTLAGGPEQYF. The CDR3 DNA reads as TGTGCCAGCAGCACCCTAGCGGGGGGCCCGGAGCAGTACTTC.

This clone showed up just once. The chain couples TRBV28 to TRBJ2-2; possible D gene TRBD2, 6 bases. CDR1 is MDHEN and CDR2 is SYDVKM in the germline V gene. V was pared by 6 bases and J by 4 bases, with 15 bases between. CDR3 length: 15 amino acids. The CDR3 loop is CASSVAGLATGELFF. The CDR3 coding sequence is TGTGCCAGCAGCGTCGCGGGGTTAGCCACCGGGGAGCTGTTTTTT.